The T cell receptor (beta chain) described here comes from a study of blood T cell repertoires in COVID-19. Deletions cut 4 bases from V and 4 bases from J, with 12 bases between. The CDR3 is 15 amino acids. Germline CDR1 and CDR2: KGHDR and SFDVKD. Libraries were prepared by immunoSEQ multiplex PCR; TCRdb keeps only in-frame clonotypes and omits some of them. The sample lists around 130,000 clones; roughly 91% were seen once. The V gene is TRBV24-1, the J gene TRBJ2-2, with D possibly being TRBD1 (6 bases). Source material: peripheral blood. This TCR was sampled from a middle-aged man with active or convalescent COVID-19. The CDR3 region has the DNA TGTGCCACCAGTGACCCCGGGACAACCACCGGGGAGCTGTTTTTT. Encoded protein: CATSDPGTTTGELFF.